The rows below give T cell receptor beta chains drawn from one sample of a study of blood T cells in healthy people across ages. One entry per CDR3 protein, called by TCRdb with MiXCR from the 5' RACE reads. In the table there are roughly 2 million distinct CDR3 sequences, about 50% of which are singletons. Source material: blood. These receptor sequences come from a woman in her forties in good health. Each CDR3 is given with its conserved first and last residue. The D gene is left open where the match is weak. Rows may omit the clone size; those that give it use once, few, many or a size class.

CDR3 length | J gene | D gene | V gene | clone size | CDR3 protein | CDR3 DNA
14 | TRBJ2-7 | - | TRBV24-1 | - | CATSDNFGPYEQYF | TGTGCCACCAGTGACAACTTTGGGCCCTACGAGCAGTACTTC
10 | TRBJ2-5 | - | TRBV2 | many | CASRTETQYF | TGCGCCAGCAGAACCGAGACCCAGTACTTC
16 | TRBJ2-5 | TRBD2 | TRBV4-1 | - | CASSQGGLAGMETQYF | TGCGCCAGCAGCCAAGGCGGGCTAGCGGGAATGGAGACCCAGTACTTC
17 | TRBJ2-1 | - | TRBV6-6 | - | CASSYSGPLSSYNEQFF | TGTGCCAGCAGTTACTCGGGGCCCTTGAGCTCCTACAATGAGCAGTTCTTC
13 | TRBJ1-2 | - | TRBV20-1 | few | CLRGGSLLRGYTF | TGTCTGCGGGGGGGGAGCCTTCTCCGTGGCTACACCTTC
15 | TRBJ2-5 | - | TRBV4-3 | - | CASSQVGLKYNEQYF | TGCGCCAGCAGCCAAGTGGGACTGAAATACAATGAGCAGTACTTC
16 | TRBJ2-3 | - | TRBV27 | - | CASSLRGREGTDTQYF | TGTGCCAGCAGTTTGCGGGGCCGAGAGGGCACAGATACGCAGTATTTT
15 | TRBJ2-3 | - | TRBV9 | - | CASSGLAISTDTQYF | TGTGCCAGCAGCGGCCTAGCAATTAGCACAGATACGCAGTATTTT
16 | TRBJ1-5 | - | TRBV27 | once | CASSFGQDSGNQPQHF | TGTGCCAGCAGTTTTGGGCAGGACTCGGGCAATCAGCCCCAGCATTTT
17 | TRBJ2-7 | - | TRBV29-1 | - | CSVSYVGSGGRRYEQYF | TGCAGCGTTAGTTATGTGGGTTCCGGCGGCAGACGCTACGAGCAGTACTTC
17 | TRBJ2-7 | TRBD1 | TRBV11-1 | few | CASSLVTGTGITYEQYF | TGTGCCAGCAGCCTAGTAACCGGGACAGGGATTACCTACGAGCAGTACTTC
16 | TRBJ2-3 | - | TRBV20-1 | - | CSARDVFGEEIDTQYF | TGCAGTGCTAGAGATGTTTTCGGGGAGGAGATAGATACGCAGTATTTT
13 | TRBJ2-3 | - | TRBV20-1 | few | CSARSAPTDTQYF | TGCAGTGCTAGAAGCGCCCCCACAGATACGCAGTATTTT
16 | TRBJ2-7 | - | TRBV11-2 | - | CASSSHGQGRSYEQYF | TGTGCCAGCAGCTCACACGGGCAGGGACGCTCCTACGAGCAGTACTTC
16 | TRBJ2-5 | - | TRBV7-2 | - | CASSSRGDLYQETQYF | TGTGCCAGCAGCTCCCGGGGAGACCTGTACCAAGAGACCCAGTACTTC
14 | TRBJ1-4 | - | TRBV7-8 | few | CASSWLGTNEKLFF | TGTGCCAGCAGCTGGTTGGGGACTAATGAAAAACTGTTTTTT
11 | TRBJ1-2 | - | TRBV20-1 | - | CSVMPGYGYTF | TGCAGTGTTATGCCTGGCTATGGCTACACCTTC
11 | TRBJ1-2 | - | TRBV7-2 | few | CASSFFGGYTF | TGTGCCAGCAGCTTTTTCGGCGGCTACACCTTC
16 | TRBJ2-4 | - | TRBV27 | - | CASSLSIQEAKNIQYF | TGTGCCAGCAGTTTATCCATCCAGGAAGCCAAAAACATTCAGTACTTC
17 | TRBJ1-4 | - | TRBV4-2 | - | CASSQDIGGSPREKLFF | TGTGCCAGCAGCCAAGATATTGGGGGGTCACCGCGTGAAAAACTGTTTTTT
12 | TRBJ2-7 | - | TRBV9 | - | CASSVEGGEQYF | TGTGCCAGCAGCGTGGAGGGGGGCGAGCAGTACTTC
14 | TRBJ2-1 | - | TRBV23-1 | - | CASSQSKVYHEQFF | TGCGCCAGCAGTCAATCGAAGGTCTACCATGAGCAGTTCTTC
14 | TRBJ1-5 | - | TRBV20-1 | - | CSARHSHRDQPQHF | TGCAGTGCTAGACACTCGCACAGGGATCAGCCCCAGCATTTT
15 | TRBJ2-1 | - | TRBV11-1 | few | CASSFSPLAGNEQFF | TGTGCCAGCAGCTTTAGTCCCCTAGCCGGCAATGAGCAGTTCTTC